These 27 T cell receptor beta chains share one sample of origin, sequenced in a study of CD8 T cells in ankylosing spondylitis. MiXCR, applied by TCRdb to the 5' RACE reads, yields one record per CDR3 protein. The table lists about 400,000 distinct CDR3 sequences, approximately 20% of them singletons. The study, taken as a whole, reports: Seemingly distinctive of ankylosing spondylitis blood was a TCR beta motif formed by eight highly homologous variants.

These TCRs are of unknown antigen specificity. The source material was blood, either unsorted or a sorted T cell fraction (not recorded which). The receptors shown here come from a male donor with ankylosing spondylitis.

This clonotype was observed a few times. The chain recombines TRBV9 with TRBJ2-3, with 9 bases identical to TRBD2. There are 15 residues in the CDR3. Trimming took 2 bases from V and 2 from J; bases not matched to a gene: 3. Per germline, CDR1 SGDLS and CDR2 YYNGEE. The CDR3 region has the DNA TGTGCCAGCAGCGTTGGACTAGCGATCACAGATACGCAGTATTTT. Its translation is CASSVGLAITDTQYF.

This chain uses TRBV9 with TRBJ2-1, with 8 bases fitting TRBD2. The germline gives CDR1 SGDLS, CDR2 YYNGEE. V lost 4 bases, J lost 7 bases, and 10 bases stayed unmatched. This CDR3 region has 15 residues. The CDR3: CASSLRGPSGNEQFF. The CDR3 DNA sequence: TGTGCCAGCAGCCTCAGGGGTCCTAGCGGGAATGAGCAGTTCTTC.

The chain recombines TRBV5-1 with TRBJ1-1; no clear D. The CDR3 is 13 residues long. Germline CDR1 and CDR2: SGHRS and YFSETQ. V dropped 0 bases and J dropped 3 bases, with 6 bases sitting between them. The CDR3 spells CASSLDEDTEAFF. In DNA form, the CDR3 reads TGCGCCAGCAGCTTGGATGAGGACACTGAAGCTTTCTTT.

This chain joins TRBV7-2 and TRBJ2-2; 10 nucleotides align to TRBD2. V shed 3 bases and J 3 bases; nucleotides not matched to a gene: 4. CDR3 length: 16 residues. CDR1 SGHTA and CDR2 FQGNSA come from the germline V gene. Written as DNA, the CDR3 is TGTGCCAGCAGCTTTTCTAGCGGGAGAGACACCGGGGAGCTGTTTTTT. It is translated as CASSFSSGRDTGELFF.

In this sample, this clonotype turned up a few times. The rearrangement joins TRBV5-1 to TRBJ2-1, with D perhaps given as TRBD1 or TRBD2 (5 bases each). CDR3 length: 14 amino acids. Germline-derived CDR1 and CDR2 are SGHRS and YFSETQ. Deletions cut 1 base from V and 7 bases from J, with 12 bases between. CDR3 sequence: CASSLRGEGNEQFF. DNA of the CDR3: TGCGCCAGCAGCTTGAGAGGGGAAGGGAATGAGCAGTTCTTC.

This clonotype has more than one count but fewer than ten. This chain connects TRBV5-5 to TRBJ1-1, with TRBD1 matching 7 bases. CDR3 size: 14 residues. CDR1 is SGHKS and CDR2 is YYEKEE in the germline V gene (reference sequence). After removal of 4 bases from V and 7 bases from J, the junction contained 10 bases not matched to a gene. The CDR3 nucleotides read TGTGCCAGCAGCGACCCGGGACAGCACCTTGAAGCTTTCTTT. Its protein is CASSDPGQHLEAFF.

This clonotype was counted many times. The chain uses TRBV7-2 and TRBJ2-2; D remains ambiguous. CDR1 and CDR2 (germline): SGHTA, FQGNSA. V lost 1 base and J 4 bases, leaving 7 bases between the germline ends. CDR3 size: 14 residues. In nucleotides, the CDR3 is TGTGCCAGCAGCTTAGACCGGGCCACCGGGGAGCTGTTTTTT. This codes for CASSLDRATGELFF.

This clonotype has more than one count but fewer than ten. The chain links TRBV28 to TRBJ2-7; D unresolved. V dropped 3 bases and J dropped 2 bases, with 8 bases sitting between them. This CDR3 region has 13 residues. Germline V CDR1 and CDR2: MDHEN, SYDVKM. In nucleotides, the CDR3 is TGTGCCAGCAGTTTGACCGTACCCTACGAGCAGTACTTC. Translation gives CASSLTVPYEQYF.

This clonotype was counted only a few times. This rearrangement joins TRBV7-2 to TRBJ2-2, with D possibly TRBD2 on 5 matching bases. V shed 7 bases and J shed 5 bases, with 11 bases lying between them. Germline V gene sequence: CDR1 SGHTA, CDR2 FQGNSA. The CDR3 has 13 residues. The CDR3 DNA is TGTGCCAGCAATTCGGGGTTGACCGGGGAGCTGTTTTTT. Protein sequence: CASNSGLTGELFF.

This sequence joins TRBV3-1 and TRBJ2-3; D gene unclear. The CDR3 loop spans 15 amino acids. CDR1 LGHDT and CDR2 YNNKEL come from the germline V gene (reference sequence). V gave up 0 bases and J gave up 5 bases, with 12 bases separating them. This chain's CDR3 is CASSQEPQAVDTQYF. The CDR3 DNA follows: TGTGCCAGCAGCCAAGAACCTCAAGCCGTAGATACGCAGTATTTT.

V gene TRBV6-5 combines with J gene TRBJ1-5; TRBD1 is a possible D gene (5 bases). This CDR3 is built from 15 residues. V was cut by 0 bases and J by 2 bases, with 8 bases left in between. Germline values: CDR1 MNHEY, CDR2 SVGAGI. CDR3 in amino acids: CASSYSRGGNQPQHF. CDR3 nucleotides: TGTGCCAGCAGTTACTCAAGAGGGGGCAATCAGCCCCAGCATTTT.

This clonotype is a singleton in its sample. J is TRBJ2-7 and V is TRBV29-1; 9 bases align to TRBD2. Trimming cost V 1 base and J 2 bases; bases outside gene matches: 3. The CDR3 length is 14 residues. The V gene's germline CDR1 is SQVTM and CDR2 ANQGSEA. CDR3 bases: TGCAGCGTTGAAGCGGTAGCGGGAGCCTACGAGCAGTACTTC. Its translation is CSVEAVAGAYEQYF.

This clonotype has only a few counts. The chain carries TRBV30 and TRBJ1-2; D may be TRBD1 (5 bases). Trimming took off 0 bases at V and 5 bases at J, with 10 bases between the two ends. Germline CDR1 is GTSNPN and CDR2 is SVGIG (reference sequence). The CDR3 extends over 13 amino acids. CDR3 nucleotides: TGTGCCTGGAGTGTTTCGACAGCTTATGGCTACACCTTC. Translating it yields CAWSVSTAYGYTF.

In this sample, this clonotype turned up a few times. The chain recombines TRBV5-4 with TRBJ2-2; TRBD2 agrees at 8 bases. The CDR3 spans 13 residues. Germline-derived CDR1 and CDR2 are SGHNT and YYREEE (reference sequence). V shed 6 bases, J shed 4 bases, and the junction held 2 bases outside the gene matches. CDR3 in amino acids: CASKRETTGELFF. The CDR3, as DNA: TGTGCCAGCAAGCGGGAGACCACCGGGGAGCTGTTTTTT.

This chain joins TRBV7-7 and TRBJ2-1; 16 bases are shared with TRBD2. The germline gives CDR1 SSHAT, CDR2 FNYEAQ (reference sequence). V dropped 5 bases and J dropped 10; count of bases not matched to a gene: 8. The CDR3 consists of 16 residues. The CDR3 bases are TGTGCCAGCAGCCCGGGACTAGCGGGAGGGTCCCAAGAGCAGTTCTTC. It specifies CASSPGLAGGSQEQFF.

The chain combines TRBV3-1 with TRBJ2-1; no clear D gene. The CDR3 has 13 residues. The germline V and J ends were trimmed by 1 base and 7 bases, with 8 bases remaining between them. CDR1 and CDR2 from the germline V gene are LGHDT and YNNKEL (reference sequence). The CDR3 region is CASSQVYRNEQFF. CDR3 bases: TGTGCCAGCAGCCAAGTATATCGGAATGAGCAGTTCTTC.

There are a few counts of this clonotype. The V and J genes are TRBV29-1 and TRBJ2-5, with a tentative D call TRBD1 (7 bases). Per germline, CDR1 SQVTM and CDR2 ANQGSEA. This CDR3 has 13 amino acids. Trimming cost V 5 bases and J 5 bases, with 15 bases left between them. The CDR3 loop is CSVLRQGGETQYF. In DNA, the CDR3 is TGCAGCGTTTTACGACAGGGAGGTGAGACCCAGTACTTC.

This clonotype showed up just a few times. This CDR3 reads CASSTSRDSFTDTQYF. For the CDR3, the DNA is TGTGCCAGCAGCACCAGCCGGGACTCCTTCACAGATACGCAGTATTTT. The J gene is TRBJ2-3, the V gene TRBV11-2; possibly TRBD2 for D (6 bases). Germline values: CDR1 SGHAT, CDR2 FQNNGV. The CDR3 has 16 amino acids. Trimming removed 5 bases from V and 2 bases from J, with 17 bases in between.

A few counts support this clonotype. CDR3 bases: TGTGCCAGCAGGAAGTGGGGGATGAACACCGGGGAGCTGTTTTTT. It is translated as CASRKWGMNTGELFF. The chain links TRBV6-2 or TRBV6-3 to TRBJ2-2; D tentatively reads TRBD1 or TRBD2 (5 bases each). Trimming left V 6 bases short and J 1 base short, with 12 bases between. Per germline, CDR1 MNHEY and CDR2 SVGEGT. This CDR3 contains 15 residues.

This clonotype has at least ten counts. The chain combines TRBV10-3 with TRBJ2-1, with 10 bases identical to TRBD2. Germline CDR1 ENHRY, CDR2 SYGVKD. The trim removed 10 bases at V and 8 bases at J, leaving 8 bases unmatched. The CDR3 loop spans 13 amino acids. CDR3 coding DNA: TGTGCCACGCTAGCGGGAGAGGTCGATGAGCAGTTCTTC. It translates to CATLAGEVDEQFF.

This chain connects TRBV19 to TRBJ2-1; no definite D call. The germline V gene has CDR1 LNHDA and CDR2 SQIVND (reference sequence). The CDR3 runs to 15 residues. Trimming took off 3 bases at V and 1 base at J, with 10 bases between the two ends. The CDR3 bases are TGTGCCAGTAGTATTGAGGCTTATTCCTACAATGAGCAGTTCTTC. This encodes CASSIEAYSYNEQFF.

This clonotype showed up just a few times. The chain links TRBV4-2 to TRBJ1-6; no clear D gene. In germline, CDR1 is LGHNA, CDR2 YNFKEQ. This CDR3 comprises 18 residues. The germline V and J ends were trimmed by 4 bases and 5 bases, with 21 bases remaining between them. CDR3 residues: CASSPQPRVHTDNSPLHF. CDR3 DNA sequence: TGTGCCAGCAGCCCCCAACCAAGGGTACACACCGATAATTCACCCCTCCACTTT.

The V call is TRBV7-9, the J call TRBJ2-7; perhaps TRBD2 as D (5 bases). Germline lookup yields CDR1 SEHNR and CDR2 FQNEAQ (reference sequence). Trimming left V 1 base short and J 5 bases short, with 15 bases between. CDR3 length equals 15 residues. The CDR3 sequence: CASSLGPGRRNEQYF. Written as DNA, the CDR3 is TGTGCCAGCAGCTTAGGTCCTGGACGGAGGAACGAGCAGTACTTC.

This clonotype came up a few times. This rearrangement joins TRBV7-6 to TRBJ1-6, with D hard to call. Trimming shortened V by 5 bases and J by 0 bases, and 11 bases separated the two germline ends. The V gene's germline CDR1 is SGHVS and CDR2 FNYEAQ. The CDR3 covers 16 residues. CDR3 loop: CASSLTTYSYNSPLHF. The CDR3 bases are TGTGCCAGCAGCCTGACTACTTACTCCTATAATTCACCCCTCCACTTT.

This clonotype has just a few counts. The chain uses TRBV12-3 or TRBV12-4 and TRBJ2-7, with D possibly matching TRBD1 (5 bases). Trimming removed 6 bases at V and 3 bases at J, with 15 bases between. The CDR3 has 14 amino acids. The CDR3 nucleotides are TGTGCCAGCAGCCCCAGGGATTCCTTCTACGAGCAGTACTTC. This codes for CASSPRDSFYEQYF.

This clonotype was picked up a small number of times. CDR3 region: CASSLGTGLYNEQFF. DNA for the CDR3: TGTGCCAGCAGCTTAGGTACAGGGCTCTACAATGAGCAGTTCTTC. V and J are TRBV11-3 and TRBJ2-1; a possible D gene is TRBD1 (6 bases). Trimming shortened V by 1 base and J by 3 bases, and 10 bases separated the two germline ends. This CDR3 is 15 amino acids long. Germline V lookup: CDR1 SGHNT, CDR2 YENEEA.

The chain combines TRBV6-5 with TRBJ2-2; D might be TRBD2 (6 bases). V lost 2 bases and J lost 0, with 13 bases in between. Germline CDR1 and CDR2: MNHEY and SVGAGI. The CDR3 contains 17 residues. In nucleotides, the CDR3 is TGTGCCAGCAGTTACGCTTCGGGAGACCCGAACACCGGGGAGCTGTTTTTT. Its translation: CASSYASGDPNTGELFF.